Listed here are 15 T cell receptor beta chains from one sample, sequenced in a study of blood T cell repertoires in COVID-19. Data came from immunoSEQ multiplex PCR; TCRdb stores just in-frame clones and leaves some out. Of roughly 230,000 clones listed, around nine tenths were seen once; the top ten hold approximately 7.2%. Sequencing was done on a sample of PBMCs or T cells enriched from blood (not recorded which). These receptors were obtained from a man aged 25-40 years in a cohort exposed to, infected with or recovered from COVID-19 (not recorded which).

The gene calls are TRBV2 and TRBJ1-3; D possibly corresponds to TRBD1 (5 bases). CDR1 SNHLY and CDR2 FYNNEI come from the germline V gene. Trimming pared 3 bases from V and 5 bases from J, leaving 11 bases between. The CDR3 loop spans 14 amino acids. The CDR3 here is CASSELSDRNTIYF. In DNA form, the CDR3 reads TGTGCCAGCAGTGAGCTTTCGGACAGAAACACCATATATTTT.

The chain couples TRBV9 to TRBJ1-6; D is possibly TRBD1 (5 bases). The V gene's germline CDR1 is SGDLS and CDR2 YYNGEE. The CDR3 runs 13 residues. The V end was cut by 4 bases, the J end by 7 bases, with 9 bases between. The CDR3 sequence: CASSPRQNSPLHF. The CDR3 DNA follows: TGTGCCAGCAGCCCGCGACAGAATTCACCCCTCCACTTT.

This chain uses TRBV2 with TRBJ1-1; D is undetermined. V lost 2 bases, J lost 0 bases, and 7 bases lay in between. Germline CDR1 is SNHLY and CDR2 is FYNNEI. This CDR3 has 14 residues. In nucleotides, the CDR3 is TGTGCCAGCAGTGAACTCGGGGTGAACACTGAAGCTTTCTTT. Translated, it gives CASSELGVNTEAFF.

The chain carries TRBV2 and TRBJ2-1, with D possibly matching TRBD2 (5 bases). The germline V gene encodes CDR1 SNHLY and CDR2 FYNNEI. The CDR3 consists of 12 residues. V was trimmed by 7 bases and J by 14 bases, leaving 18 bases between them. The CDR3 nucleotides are TGTGCCAGCAAGGGTAGCGAGGGCAAGGAGTTCTTC. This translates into CASKGSEGKEFF.

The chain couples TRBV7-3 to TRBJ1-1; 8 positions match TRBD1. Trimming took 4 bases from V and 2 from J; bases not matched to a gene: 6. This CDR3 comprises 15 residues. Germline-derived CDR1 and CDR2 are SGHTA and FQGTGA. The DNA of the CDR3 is TGTGCCAGCAGCTCCTCAGGGGGCAGAAACACTGAAGCTTTCTTT. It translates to CASSSSGGRNTEAFF.

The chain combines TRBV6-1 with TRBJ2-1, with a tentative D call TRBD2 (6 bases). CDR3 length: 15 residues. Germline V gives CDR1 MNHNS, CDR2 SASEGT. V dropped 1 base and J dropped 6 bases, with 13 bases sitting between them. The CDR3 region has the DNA TGTGCCAGCAGTGAAGGAATAGCGGCTATCAATGAGCAGTTCTTC. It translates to CASSEGIAAINEQFF.

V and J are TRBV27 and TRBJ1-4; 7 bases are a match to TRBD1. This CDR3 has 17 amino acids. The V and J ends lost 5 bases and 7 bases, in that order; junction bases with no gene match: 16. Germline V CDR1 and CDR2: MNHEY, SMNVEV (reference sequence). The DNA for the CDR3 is TGTGCCAGCAGTCCCTCCTCCCAACAGGGGTACGGTGAAAAACTGTTTTTT. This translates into CASSPSSQQGYGEKLFF.

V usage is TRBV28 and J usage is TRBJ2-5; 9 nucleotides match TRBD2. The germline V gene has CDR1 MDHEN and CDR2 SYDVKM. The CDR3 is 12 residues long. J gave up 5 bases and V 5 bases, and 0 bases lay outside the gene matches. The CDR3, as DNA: TGTGCCAGCAGTAGCGGGAGGGAGACCCAGTACTTC. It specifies CASSSGRETQYF.

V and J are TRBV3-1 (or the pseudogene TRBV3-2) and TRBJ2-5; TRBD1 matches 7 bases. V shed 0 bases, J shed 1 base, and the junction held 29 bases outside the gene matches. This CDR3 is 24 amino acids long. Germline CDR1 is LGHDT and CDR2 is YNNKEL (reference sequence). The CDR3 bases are TGTGCCAGCAGCCAAGACCTCGGACAGGAGAGGGGGCCAGGCATGCAACCCCCCCAAGAGACCCAGTACTTC. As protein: CASSQDLGQERGPGMQPPQETQYF.

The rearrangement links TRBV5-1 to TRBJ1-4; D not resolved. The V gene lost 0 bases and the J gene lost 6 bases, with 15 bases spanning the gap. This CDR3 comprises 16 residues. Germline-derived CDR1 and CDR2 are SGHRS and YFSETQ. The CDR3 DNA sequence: TGCGCCAGCAGCTTGGGGAGCGGACCAAGGGATGAAAAACTGTTTTTT. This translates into CASSLGSGPRDEKLFF.

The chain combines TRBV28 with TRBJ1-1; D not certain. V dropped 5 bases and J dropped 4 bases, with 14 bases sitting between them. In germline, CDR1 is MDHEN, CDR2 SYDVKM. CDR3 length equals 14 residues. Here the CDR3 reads CASSILRGFTEAFF. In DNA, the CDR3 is TGTGCCAGCAGTATACTACGTGGCTTCACTGAAGCTTTCTTT.

In nucleotides, the CDR3 is TGTGCCAGCAGCCATCAGGGGTTAAATAATTCACCCCTCCACTTT. This codes for CASSHQGLNNSPLHF. The rearrangement uses TRBV14 and TRBJ1-6; D may be TRBD1 (6 bases). This CDR3 is 15 amino acids long. The V and J ends lost 3 bases and 5 bases respectively, with 11 bases between them. Germline V gene data show CDR1 as SGHDN and CDR2 as FVKESK. The whole variable domain, remainder taken from reference TRBV14 and TRBJ1-6, is EAGVTQFPSHSVIEKGQTVTLRCDPISGHDNLYWYRRVMGKEIKFLLHFVKESKQDESGMPNNRFLAERTGGTYSTLKVQPAELEDSGVYFCASSHQGLNNSPLHFGNGTRLTVT.

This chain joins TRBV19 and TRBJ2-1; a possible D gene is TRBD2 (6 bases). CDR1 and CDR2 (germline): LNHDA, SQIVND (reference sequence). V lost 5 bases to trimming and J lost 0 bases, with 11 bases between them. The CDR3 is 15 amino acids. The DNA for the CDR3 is TGTGCCAGTAGTGCGGACGGGAGCTCCTACAATGAGCAGTTCTTC. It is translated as CASSADGSSYNEQFF.

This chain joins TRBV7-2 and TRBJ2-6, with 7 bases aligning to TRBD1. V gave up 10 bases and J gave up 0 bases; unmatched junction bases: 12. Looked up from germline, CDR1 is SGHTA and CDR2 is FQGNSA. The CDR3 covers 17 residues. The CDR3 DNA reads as TGTGCCACCCTTGGGACAGAACCTCTCTCTGGGGCCAACGTCCTGACTTTC. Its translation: CATLGTEPLSGANVLTF.

Here the CDR3 reads CASSLGLVGYEQYF. CDR3 DNA sequence: TGTGCCAGCAGCTTAGGACTAGTGGGCTACGAGCAGTACTTC. The chain couples TRBV13 to TRBJ2-7; tentatively, D is TRBD2 (5 bases). V lost 0 bases and J lost 3, with 9 bases in between. The CDR3 consists of 14 residues. Germline V gene sequence: CDR1 PRHDT, CDR2 FYEKMQ (reference sequence).